The subject of this entry is one T cell receptor (beta chain). The sample belongs to a study of OX40 agonist ivuxolimab in advanced cancers. Study-wide background: Hepatocellular carcinoma, melanoma, renal cell or head and neck cancer affected the dose-escalation patients.

CDR3 length: 18 amino acids. Germline CDR1 is SGHTA and CDR2 is FQGNSA. The V end was cut by 5 bases, the J end by 0 bases, with 17 bases between. The data were produced by immunoSEQ multiplex PCR, yet TCRdb's version contains in-frame clones alone and is incomplete. The sample holds tens of thousands of clones; roughly 87% are singletons and the top ten take under 0.35%. Any history of autoimmune disease or systemic immunosuppression disqualified patients. The source was CD4+ or CD8+ T cells sorted from blood, collected in a trial of the OX40 agonist ivuxolimab. The sequence was obtained from an adult with an advanced solid tumor such as melanoma, head and neck, liver or kidney cancer. This chain joins TRBV7-2 and TRBJ1-6, with D unclear. The CDR3 protein is CASSAAQDSSSYNSPLHF. CDR3 sequence (DNA): TGTGCCAGCAGCGCCGCCCAAGACTCAAGCTCCTATAATTCACCCCTCCACTTT. Combining the CDR3 with reference TRBV7-2 and TRBJ1-6 gives the whole variable domain GAGVSQSPSNKVTEKGKDVELRCDPISGHTALYWYRQSLGQGLEFLIYFQGNSAPDKSGLPSDRFSAERTGGSVSTLTIQRTQQEDSAVYLCASSAAQDSSSYNSPLHFGNGTRLTVT.